Many counts were recorded for the clone carrying this T cell receptor (beta chain). This entry belongs to a study of T cell repertoires in cytomegalovirus infection. TCRdb ran MiXCR on the reads and lists one entry per CDR3 protein. The table records some 130,000 distinct CDR3 sequences, 8.8% of them present only once. V lost 1 base, J lost 2 bases, and 11 bases lay in between. CDR1 is SGHTA, CDR2 FQGNSA, per germline. The CDR3 covers 15 residues. The receptor was isolated from a human donor in good health (CMV status not recorded). Some clones in this sample may be carry-over from other donors' samples. The sequenced material came from PBMCs. The rearrangement uses TRBV7-2 and TRBJ1-1; possible D gene TRBD1, 6 bases. The CDR3 region is CASSLGGHGNTEAFF. The DNA for the CDR3 is TGTGCCAGCAGCTTAGGGGGACACGGAAACACTGAAGCTTTCTTT.